A selection of T cell receptor beta chains follows, all from one sample in a study of T cells after yellow fever vaccination. MiXCR, run by TCRdb on the 5' RACE reads, gives a single entry per CDR3 protein. The data hold 100,000 to 150,000 distinct CDR3 sequences, with under 8.5% observed a single time. The specimen comprised CD4+ T cells sorted from PBMCs, sampled approximately 11 days after the first yellow fever vaccination. These receptors originate from a man younger than 35 who received the YFV17D yellow fever vaccine. Each CDR3 is given with its conserved first and last residue. The order of the fields is clone size, V gene, J gene, CDR3 length, D gene, CDR3 DNA, CDR3 protein. The D gene is left open where the match is weak. Only some rows state a clone size, as once, few, many or a class for expanded clones.

many,TRBV18,TRBJ2-1,17,TRBD1,TGTGCCAGCTCACCCCGGACAGGGCCGGGCTCCTACAATGAGCAGTTCTTC,CASSPRTGPGSYNEQFF
many,TRBV12-3/TRBV12-4,TRBJ2-1,14,NA,TGTGCCAGCAGTTTTCAAGGGGGAACCTATGAGCAGTTCTTC,CASSFQGGTYEQFF
few,TRBV7-2,TRBJ1-2,12,NA,TGTGCCAGCAGCCCGGCGTGGGGCGGCTACACCTTC,CASSPAWGGYTF
NA,TRBV5-1,TRBJ2-3,18,TRBD2,TGCGCCAGCAGCTTAGTAGCGGGGGCCCCTCCTAGCACAGATACGCAGTATTTT,CASSLVAGAPPSTDTQYF
NA,TRBV19,TRBJ1-1,12,TRBD1,TGTGCCAGTAGGACAGGGCAGGCTGAAGCTTTCTTT,CASRTGQAEAFF
many,TRBV9,TRBJ2-7,14,NA,TGTGCCAGCAGCCCCCTGAGTGCCTCGGGGGAGCAGTACTTC,CASSPLSASGEQYF
NA,TRBV3-1,TRBJ2-7,13,TRBD2,TGTGCCAGCGCGGGGGGTGACTTTTCGGAGCAGTACTTC,CASAGGDFSEQYF
NA,TRBV7-3,TRBJ2-1,16,TRBD1,TGTGCCAGCAGCTTAGCACAGGGGGCAGGCTACAATGAGCAGTTCTTC,CASSLAQGAGYNEQFF
many,TRBV7-2,TRBJ2-3,15,NA,TGTGCCAGCAGCGACGGGGGTGCGGAGGCAGATACGCAGTATTTT,CASSDGGAEADTQYF
NA,TRBV20-1,TRBJ2-1,15,NA,TGCAGTGCTAGAGCTAGCACCCGGGGACTGGTTGAGCAGCTCTTC,CSARASTRGLVEQLF
many,TRBV7-2,TRBJ1-6,14,NA,TGTGCCAGCACCCATGGGGGGGTAAATTCACCCCTCCACTTT,CASTHGGVNSPLHF
many,TRBV28,TRBJ2-2,14,TRBD2,TGTGCCAGCAGTTTAGGAGCGGGAGCCGGGGAGCTGTTTTTT,CASSLGAGAGELFF
many,TRBV7-2,TRBJ2-4,16,NA,TGTGCCAGCAGCTTAGTCGTGCGGGCAGCCAAAAACATTCAGTACTTC,CASSLVVRAAKNIQYF
many,TRBV7-2,TRBJ2-1,15,NA,TGTGCCAGCAGCTACTACAGGGAAGGGAAGAGTGAGCAGTTCTTC,CASSYYREGKSEQFF
many,TRBV7-2,TRBJ2-7,13,NA,TGTGCCAGCAGGCTAAAAGGGACCTACGAGCAGTACTTC,CASRLKGTYEQYF
many,TRBV20-1,TRBJ2-1,14,NA,TGCAGTGCGCCTCCGGGGGGCGCCTACAATGAGCAGTTCTTC,CSAPPGGAYNEQFF
few,TRBV7-2,TRBJ1-4,16,NA,TGTGCCAGCAGCTTAGAGCACAGGGTATCATATGAAAAACTGTTTTTT,CASSLEHRVSYEKLFF
few,TRBV18,TRBJ1-2,15,NA,TGTGCCAGCTCACCACGGTCAGGCCTCTTCTATGGCTACACCTTC,CASSPRSGLFYGYTF
many,TRBV7-9,TRBJ1-1,16,TRBD1,TGTGCCAGCAGCTTTCTATTTCCCACAGGGGTCTTGCTTGCTTTCTTT,CASSFLFPTGVLLAFF
many,TRBV7-8,TRBJ1-5,18,TRBD1,TGTGCCAGCAGCCCCAGGGACAGGAGTGGATATAGCAATCAGCCCCAGCATTTT,CASSPRDRSGYSNQPQHF
NA,TRBV7-3,TRBJ1-2,16,NA,TGTGCCAGCAGCGCTAACCATTCCCCTGGACAAGGCGGCTACACCTTC,CASSANHSPGQGGYTF
many,TRBV11-1,TRBJ1-3,18,TRBD1,TGTGCCAGCAGCGAGGCGTGGACAGGGCTCCCCTCTGGAAACACCATATATTTT,CASSEAWTGLPSGNTIYF
many,TRBV15,TRBJ2-3,16,NA,TGTGCCACCAGCAGAGAACGGACATTTAGCACAGATACGCAGTATTTT,CATSRERTFSTDTQYF
NA,TRBV29-1,TRBJ1-2,15,NA,TGCAGCGTTTCTTCTATGGACGTATTGAAAGGTGGCTACACCTTC,CSVSSMDVLKGGYTF
many,TRBV28,TRBJ2-5,18,NA,TGTGCCAGCAGTTTACCTGGGGGAGTAGCGGCGCTGCAAGAGACCCAGTACTTC,CASSLPGGVAALQETQYF
many,TRBV7-3,TRBJ2-4,18,NA,TGTGCCAGCAGCTTAAGAGTAGGGGCTCTTCTTTCGAGAAACATTCAGTACTTC,CASSLRVGALLSRNIQYF
few,TRBV10-2,TRBJ1-4,10,NA,TGCGCCACCATGGGTGAAAAACTGTTTTTT,CATMGEKLFF
many,TRBV7-2,TRBJ1-1,14,NA,TGTGCCAGCAGCTCTTCCCCAGGGTCGGTGATCGCTTTCTTT,CASSSSPGSVIAFF
few,TRBV5-4,TRBJ2-5,15,TRBD2,TGTGCCAGCGGAACCGGGACTAGCGGGGGAGAGACCCAGTACTTC,CASGTGTSGGETQYF
many,TRBV10-3,TRBJ2-3,11,NA,TGTGCCATCAGTGAACTTAAAACGCAGTATTTT,CAISELKTQYF
many,TRBV12-3/TRBV12-4,TRBJ2-2,12,NA,TGTGCCAGCAGTCGGGTGGGCGGGGAGCTGTTTTTT,CASSRVGGELFF
many,TRBV18,TRBJ2-6,18,TRBD1,TGTGCCAGCTCTCACGTCGGGACAGGAGTTTCTGGGGCCAACGTCCTGACTTTC,CASSHVGTGVSGANVLTF
many,TRBV7-2,TRBJ1-2,11,NA,TGTGCCGCCGGGCGTGGCTTCATGCCCACCTTC,CAAGRGFMPTF
few,TRBV5-4,TRBJ1-1,12,NA,TGTGCCAGCAGCTCGTTCTGGGAGGGCGCTTTCTTT,CASSSFWEGAFF
many,TRBV18,TRBJ2-1,14,NA,TGTGCCAGCTCACCGGAGATTCCCCACAATGAGCAGTTCTTC,CASSPEIPHNEQFF
few,TRBV5-4,TRBJ1-2,15,NA,TGTGCCAGCACGGGCAGGGACCGGGCTAACTATGGCTACACCTTC,CASTGRDRANYGYTF
many,TRBV7-4,TRBJ2-1,18,NA,TGTGCCAGCAGCGACCTCAGGGGCGGCTTAAGCTCCTACAATGAGCAGTTCTTC,CASSDLRGGLSSYNEQFF
many,TRBV29-1,TRBJ1-1,12,NA,TGCAGCGCGGCTTACGGGAACACTGAAGCTTTCTTT,CSAAYGNTEAFF
many,TRBV5-1,TRBJ1-6,14,NA,TGCGCCAGCAGCTTGGAGCTTGAGAATTCACCCCTCCACTTT,CASSLELENSPLHF
few,TRBV7-3,TRBJ2-3,14,NA,TGTGCCAGCAGCCCATCCGAGCCAGGGCATACGCAGTATTTT,CASSPSEPGHTQYF
few,TRBV11-2,TRBJ2-5,18,NA,TGTGCCAGCAGCGACAGCCCTAGGCCCGTGGGGGAGCAAGAGACCCAGTACTTC,CASSDSPRPVGEQETQYF
NA,TRBV20-1,TRBJ2-7,13,NA,TGCAGTGCTTCCAATGATGGGGGATACGAGCAGTACTTC,CSASNDGGYEQYF
few,TRBV6-5,TRBJ1-2,15,TRBD1,TGTGCCAGCAGTTACCGAGGACAGGGAGTCTATGGCTACACCTTC,CASSYRGQGVYGYTF
NA,TRBV7-2,TRBJ2-3,16,TRBD2,TGTGCCAGCAGCTTACGGACAGCGGGGGGCCTTGATACGCAGTATTTT,CASSLRTAGGLDTQYF
NA,TRBV6-2/TRBV6-3,TRBJ1-6,14,TRBD1,TGTGCCAGCAGGCAGGGGGCTTGGAGTTCACCCCTCCACTTT,CASRQGAWSSPLHF
many,TRBV5-1,TRBJ1-5,15,TRBD1,TGCGCCAGCAGCCCCGAGACAGGGGGCGGTCAGCCCCAGCATTTT,CASSPETGGGQPQHF
few,TRBV28,TRBJ1-4,18,NA,TGTGCCAGCAGTTTCAGGGCAGAAGTTTATGCAACTAATGAAAAACTGTTTTTT,CASSFRAEVYATNEKLFF
many,TRBV5-1,TRBJ1-1,14,NA,TGCGCCAGCAGCTTAACCCTCAGGAGCACTGAAGCTTTCTTT,CASSLTLRSTEAFF
few,TRBV9,TRBJ2-2,17,TRBD2,TGTGCCAGCAGCCCCCCGGGGGGACTTTGGAACACCGGGGAGCTGTTTTTT,CASSPPGGLWNTGELFF
many,TRBV20-1,TRBJ1-2,13,NA,TGCAGTGCTAGAAGACTGGCTAACTATGGCTACACCTTC,CSARRLANYGYTF
many,TRBV10-3,TRBJ2-3,12,NA,TGTGCCATCAGTGAGAGGGGAGATACGCAGTATTTT,CAISERGDTQYF
many,TRBV4-3,TRBJ2-3,16,TRBD1,TGCGCCAGCAGCCAAGGACAGGGGTTTGACACAGATACGCAGTATTTT,CASSQGQGFDTDTQYF
many,TRBV18,TRBJ2-3,14,NA,TGTGCCAGCCGGTGGCCCGAAGGCACAGATACGCAGTATTTT,CASRWPEGTDTQYF
many,TRBV2,TRBJ1-1,12,NA,TGTGCCGGCAGGGTTTTTAACACTGAAGCTTTCTTT,CAGRVFNTEAFF
many,TRBV5-1,TRBJ2-7,15,NA,TGCGCCAGCAGCTTGGAGGGGACGGACTCCTACGAGCAGTACTTC,CASSLEGTDSYEQYF